The 8 T cell receptor beta chains listed next were all sequenced from one sample in a study of a mutant IDH1 vaccine in newly diagnosed glioma (dated by TCRdb to 2020 to 2023). Libraries came from the immunoSEQ multiplex PCR assay. Drawn from immuneACCESS, this table holds only the in-frame rearrangements with V and J called that TCRdb kept. Clones are partly lost; checked studies trace under half to an unresolved V gene and leave the rest unexplained. The sample has tens of thousands of clones on record, 65% to 80% of them singletons. 5.3% of the sample is in the top ten clones. Their cognate antigens are unknown. The label giving this sample's time point can be read as: week 23, last vaccination. A 20-mer mutant IDH1 peptide at 300 micrograms in Montanide made up each vaccine dose, which was injected subcutaneously together with topical imiquimod. Sequences were derived from PBMCs, sampled from a glioma patient whose treatment included an IDH1 peptide vaccine. The receptors were sampled from a man aged 45 to 65 with glioma.

The V gene is TRBV6-5, the J gene TRBJ2-7, with 7 nucleotides matching TRBD1. V was clipped by 6 bases and J by 4 bases; unmatched bases: 3. CDR3 length: 12 residues. CDR1 and CDR2 (germline): MNHEY, SVGAGI. The CDR3 bases are TGTGCCAGCAGCGGGGACAGTTACGAGCAGTACTTC. Translated, it gives CASSGDSYEQYF.

This chain joins TRBV7-8 and TRBJ2-7; D is undetermined. The V end was cut by 5 bases, the J end by 5 bases, with 13 bases between. The V gene's germline CDR1 is SGHVS and CDR2 FQNEAQ. The CDR3 is 13 residues long. The DNA of the CDR3 is TGTGCCAGCAGCCCAGGCCAGTCGAACGAGCAGTACTTC. As protein: CASSPGQSNEQYF.

The genes are TRBV5-1 and TRBJ1-3; D is perhaps TRBD1 (6 bases). This CDR3 spans 15 amino acids. The ends were cut back, 4 bases at V and 4 bases at J, with 15 bases in the middle. Germline assignment: CDR1 SGHRS and CDR2 YFSETQ. CDR3 DNA sequence: TGCGCCAGCAGCGTTGGACAGCCGGCGGGAAACACCATATATTTT. This sequence encodes CASSVGQPAGNTIYF.

This clone was seen once. The chain combines TRBV30 with TRBJ2-5, with TRBD2 matching over 9 bases. V gave up 1 base and J gave up 4 bases; unmatched junction bases: 1. CDR1 is GTSNPN, CDR2 SVGIG, per germline (reference sequence). This CDR3 is built from 13 residues. CDR3 sequence (DNA): TGTGCCTGGAGTGGGACTAGCGTAGAGACCCAGTACTTC. This translates into CAWSGTSVETQYF.

V gene TRBV27 combines with J gene TRBJ2-2; D might be TRBD1 or TRBD2, each matching 5 bases. The CDR3 totals 15 residues. In germline, CDR1 is MNHEY, CDR2 SMNVEV (reference sequence). V lost 10 bases, J lost 4 bases, and 19 bases lay in between. CDR3 amino acids: CATLATWGSTGELFF. CDR3 bases: TGTGCCACCCTTGCTACGTGGGGGAGCACCGGGGAGCTGTTTTTT.

The gene calls are TRBV7-9 and TRBJ2-1; D not resolved. There are 10 residues in the CDR3. V shed 8 bases and J shed 7 bases, with 6 bases lying between them. Germline lookup yields CDR1 SEHNR and CDR2 FQNEAQ (reference sequence). CDR3 region: CASALNEQFF. The CDR3 DNA is TGTGCCAGCGCATTGAATGAGCAGTTCTTC.

A single count supports this clone. This sequence joins TRBV9 and TRBJ1-3; D gene unclear. This CDR3 has 14 residues. Germline CDR1 SGDLS, CDR2 YYNGEE. V was pared by 2 bases and J by 0 bases, with 6 bases between. The CDR3 region is CASSVQSSGNTIYF. CDR3 DNA sequence: TGTGCCAGCAGCGTCCAGAGCTCTGGAAACACCATATATTTT.

The chain combines TRBV2 with TRBJ2-7; 8 bases align to TRBD2. Germline values: CDR1 SNHLY, CDR2 FYNNEI. The J segment lost 6 bases and the V segment lost 8 bases, leaving 9 bases of the junction unmatched. The CDR3 totals 13 residues. CDR3 nucleotide sequence: TGTGCCAGCCGGGAGGGGGGTGTGGGCGAGCAGTACTTC. Translated: CASREGGVGEQYF.